This TCR beta chain was retrieved from a study of T-cell reconstitution after alpha-beta-depleted transplantation in children. The germline gives CDR1 SQVTM, CDR2 ANQGSEA. The CDR3 has 12 amino acids. V lost 5 bases and J 8 bases, leaving 12 bases between the germline ends. It was with unique molecular identifiers that the TCRbeta library was prepared. MiXCR, applied by TCRdb to the PCR reads, yields one record per CDR3 protein. In the table there are about a million distinct CDR3 sequences, under 30% of which are singletons. The TCR sequence derives from a boy younger than two who had a stem cell transplant for SCID, so the T cells may come from the graft donor. The sequenced sample was PBMCs, mostly from graft donor cells, obtained 360 days after TCRalphabeta/CD19-depleted stem cell transplant. V gene TRBV29-1 combines with J gene TRBJ1-4; no clear D gene. The CDR3 here is CSVRQMSEKLFF. The CDR3, as DNA: TGCAGCGTTCGCCAGATGTCCGAAAAACTGTTTTTT.